This TCR beta chain derives from a study of T cells after posttransplantation cyclophosphamide. Broader study findings: TRB overlap between skin or GI tissue T cells and blood was limited. Donor-recipient repertoire similarity was low at 1-2 months, rising over year one.

At least ten counts were recorded for this clone. Its antigen is unknown. CDR3 length: 15 residues. Germline CDR1 and CDR2: MDHEN and SYDVKM. With 2 bases removed from V and 0 bases from J, the gap between germline ends came to 11 bases. Profiling relied on immunoSEQ multiplex PCR, and the TCRdb table lists in-frame clones only, not all of them. The repertoire consists of approximately 27,000 clones, none detected only once. This related bone marrow graft donor gave peripheral blood on the day of marrow donation. Material: PBMCs. This TCR was sampled from a man in his forties or fifties in good health, CMV-negative, and a related stem cell transplant donor. The gene calls are TRBV28 and TRBJ2-7, with D tentatively TRBD1 (6 bases). The DNA for the CDR3 is TGTGCCAGCAGTTTAGGGACATTGAGCTCCTACGAGCAGTACTTC. Its translation is CASSLGTLSSYEQYF.